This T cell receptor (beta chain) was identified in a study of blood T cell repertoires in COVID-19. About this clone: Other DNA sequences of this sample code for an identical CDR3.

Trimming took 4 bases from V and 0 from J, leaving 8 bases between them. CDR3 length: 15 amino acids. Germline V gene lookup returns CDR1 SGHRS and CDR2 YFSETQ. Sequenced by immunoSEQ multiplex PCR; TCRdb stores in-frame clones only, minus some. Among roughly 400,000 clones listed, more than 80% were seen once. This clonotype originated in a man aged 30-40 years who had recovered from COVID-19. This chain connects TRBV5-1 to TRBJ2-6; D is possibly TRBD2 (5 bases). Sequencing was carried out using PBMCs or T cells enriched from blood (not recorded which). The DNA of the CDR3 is TGCGCCAGCAGCCTAGGGAGCTCTGGGGCCAACGTCCTGACTTTC. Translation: CASSLGSSGANVLTF.